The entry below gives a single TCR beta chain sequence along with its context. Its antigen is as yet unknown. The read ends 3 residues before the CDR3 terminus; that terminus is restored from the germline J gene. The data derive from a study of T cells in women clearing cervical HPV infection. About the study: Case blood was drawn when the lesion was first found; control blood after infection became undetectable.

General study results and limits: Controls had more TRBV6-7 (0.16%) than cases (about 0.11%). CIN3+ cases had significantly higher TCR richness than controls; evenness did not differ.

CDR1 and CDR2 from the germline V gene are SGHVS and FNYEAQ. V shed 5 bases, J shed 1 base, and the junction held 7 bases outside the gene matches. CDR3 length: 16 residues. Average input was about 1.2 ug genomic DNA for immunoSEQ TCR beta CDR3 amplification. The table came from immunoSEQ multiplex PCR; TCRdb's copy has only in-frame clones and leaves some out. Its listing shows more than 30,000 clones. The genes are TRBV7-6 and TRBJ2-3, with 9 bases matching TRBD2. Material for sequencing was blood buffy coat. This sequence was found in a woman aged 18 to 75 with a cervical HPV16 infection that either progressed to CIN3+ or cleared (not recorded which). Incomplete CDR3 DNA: TGTGCCAGCAGCAACAGCGGGAGGAGACGCACAGATACG. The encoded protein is CASSNSGRRRTDT. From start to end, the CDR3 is CASSNSGRRRTDTQYF.